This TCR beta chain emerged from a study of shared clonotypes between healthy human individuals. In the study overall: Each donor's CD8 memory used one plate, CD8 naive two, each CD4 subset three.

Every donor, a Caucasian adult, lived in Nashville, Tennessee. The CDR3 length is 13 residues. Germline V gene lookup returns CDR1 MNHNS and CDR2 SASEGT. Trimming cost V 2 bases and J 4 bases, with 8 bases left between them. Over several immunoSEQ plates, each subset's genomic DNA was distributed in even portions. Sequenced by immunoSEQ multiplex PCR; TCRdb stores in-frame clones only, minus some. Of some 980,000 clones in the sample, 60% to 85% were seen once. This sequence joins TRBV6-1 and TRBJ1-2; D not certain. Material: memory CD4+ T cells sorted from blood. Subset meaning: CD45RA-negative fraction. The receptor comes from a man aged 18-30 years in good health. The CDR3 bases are TGTGCCAGCAGTGAAATAGTCTTCTATGGCTACACCTTC. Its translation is CASSEIVFYGYTF.